This T cell receptor beta chain emerged from a study of vaccination and CD4 T cells after COVID-19. Sequenced with the Oncomine TCR Beta short-read assay was DNA taken from cultured CD4+ T cells. TCRdb ran MiXCR on the PCR reads and lists one entry per CDR3 protein. The sample holds over 4,500 distinct CDR3 sequences, around 43% seen once. The CDR3 extends over 14 amino acids. The germline gives CDR1 SGHDT, CDR2 YYEEEE. The V gene end was trimmed by 3 bases and the J gene end by 4 bases; junction bases not matched to a gene: 7. This clonotype was recorded once. Its matching antigen is unknown. Regarding treatment: approximately 10-day PBMC culture with coronavirus spike peptide pools or control peptides (ViraFEST assay). With fresh IL-2 medium, half the medium was replaced on days 3 and 7.

The TCR was taken from a human donor who had recovered from COVID-19. The material sequenced was CD4+ T cells from blood, cultured in vitro. The chain is built from TRBV5-6 and TRBJ2-7; 7 bases match TRBD2. Here the CDR3 reads CASSSPGLLYEQYF. The CDR3 nucleotides are TGTGCCAGCAGCTCCCCGGGACTACTTTACGAGCAGTACTTC.